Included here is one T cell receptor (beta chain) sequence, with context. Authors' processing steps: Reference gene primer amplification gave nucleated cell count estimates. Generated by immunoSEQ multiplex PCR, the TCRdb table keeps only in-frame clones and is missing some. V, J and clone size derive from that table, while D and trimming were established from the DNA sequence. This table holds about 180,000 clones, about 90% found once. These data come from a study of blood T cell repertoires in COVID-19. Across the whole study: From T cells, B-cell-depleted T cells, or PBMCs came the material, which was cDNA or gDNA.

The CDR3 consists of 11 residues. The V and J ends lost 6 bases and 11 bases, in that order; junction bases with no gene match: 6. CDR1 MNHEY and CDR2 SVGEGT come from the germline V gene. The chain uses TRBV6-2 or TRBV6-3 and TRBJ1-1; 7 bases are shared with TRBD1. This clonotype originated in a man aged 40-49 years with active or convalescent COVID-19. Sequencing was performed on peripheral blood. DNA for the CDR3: TGTGCCAGCAGCGACAGGGCTGGCGCTTTCTTT. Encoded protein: CASSDRAGAFF.